These T cell receptor beta chains were read from a single sample in a study of tumor and adjacent non-tumor tissue in lung cancer. TCRdb reanalysed the multiplex PCR reads using MiXCR and keeps one entry per CDR3 protein. This table has 98,000 or so distinct CDR3 sequences, roughly 78% appearing once. The sequenced sample consisted of distant non-tumor lung tissue. These receptors all stem from a man between 60 and 75 years old with small cell lung cancer. Both conserved end residues are part of each CDR3. The D gene is left open where the match is weak. Clone sizes are given selectively: once, few, many, or a class where the clone is expanded.

V gene: TRBV11-2; J gene: TRBJ2-2; clone size: few; D gene: TRBD1; CDR3 protein: CTSRGTGNTGGLFF; CDR3 DNA: TGTACCAGTCGCGGGACAGGGAACACCGGGGGGCTGTTTTTT
V gene: TRBV5-1; J gene: TRBJ1-2; clone size: many; D gene: .; CDR3 protein: CASSKAGNYGYTF; CDR3 DNA: TGCGCCAGCTCTAAGGCAGGGAACTATGGCTACACCTTC
V gene: TRBV5-5; J gene: TRBJ2-1; clone size: .; D gene: TRBD1; CDR3 protein: CTSSPGTVSYNEQFF; CDR3 DNA: TGTACCAGCAGCCCGGGGACAGTCTCCTACAATGAGCAGTTCTTT
V gene: TRBV20-1; J gene: TRBJ2-4; clone size: .; D gene: TRBD1; CDR3 protein: CSASDRAGNIQYF; CDR3 DNA: TGCAGTGCATCAGACAGGGCGGGAAACATTCAGTACTTC
V gene: TRBV7-3; J gene: TRBJ2-1; clone size: .; D gene: TRBD2; CDR3 protein: CGSSLSGATYNEQFF; CDR3 DNA: TGTGGCAGCAGCTTAAGCGGGGCCACCTACAATGAGCAGTTCTTC
V gene: TRBV4-2; J gene: TRBJ2-2; clone size: .; D gene: .; CDR3 protein: CPSSEGASRTHTGELFF; CDR3 DNA: TGTCCCAGCAGCGAAGGAGCTAGCCGGACCCACACCGGGGAGCTGTTTTTT
V gene: TRBV6-1; J gene: TRBJ1-2; clone size: .; D gene: .; CDR3 protein: CASSELVGRLPRTRTVGYTF; CDR3 DNA: TGTGCCAGCAGTGAACTCGTGGGGCGGCTACCGAGGACCCGGACGGTAGGCTACACCTTC
V gene: TRBV7-9; J gene: TRBJ2-3; clone size: .; D gene: .; CDR3 protein: CASSTGDGATDTQYF; CDR3 DNA: TGTGCCAGCAGTACCGGAGACGGGGCCACAGATACCCAGTATTTT
V gene: TRBV11-2; J gene: TRBJ2-7; clone size: medium-sized; D gene: .; CDR3 protein: CASSFPTGVRNEQYF; CDR3 DNA: TGTGCCAGCAGCTTTCCAACGGGAGTCCGTAACGAGCAGTACTTC
V gene: TRBV5-6; J gene: TRBJ1-1; clone size: .; D gene: TRBD1; CDR3 protein: CASSLASGTANSGAFF; CDR3 DNA: TGTGCCAGCAGCCTGGCCTCCGGGACAGCGAACAGTGGAGCTTTCTTT
V gene: TRBV6-2/TRBV6-3; J gene: TRBJ2-1; clone size: .; D gene: .; CDR3 protein: CASGYSSYNEQFF; CDR3 DNA: TGTGCCAGCGGTTACTCTAGCTACAATGAACAGTTCTTC
V gene: TRBV5-1; J gene: TRBJ1-3; clone size: .; D gene: .; CDR3 protein: CASRATSPGGYEPVAVYF; CDR3 DNA: TGCGCCAGCAGAGCGACCAGTCCCGGTGGTTATGAACCCGTGGCCGTATATTTT
V gene: TRBV10-2; J gene: TRBJ2-2; clone size: .; D gene: .; CDR3 protein: CVSSASKSTGELFF; CDR3 DNA: TGCGTCAGCAGTGCTAGCAAATCCACCGGGGAGCTGTTTTTT
V gene: TRBV10-3; J gene: TRBJ2-1; clone size: .; D gene: .; CDR3 protein: CVISPHGLGNYNGQFF; CDR3 DNA: TGTGTCATCAGTCCTCATGGCCTCGGGAACTACAATGGGCAGTTCTTC
V gene: TRBV12-3/TRBV12-4; J gene: TRBJ2-5; clone size: .; D gene: .; CDR3 protein: CASGLMDSGETQYF; CDR3 DNA: TGTGCCAGCGGTTTAATGGACAGTGGAGAGACCCAGTACTTC
V gene: TRBV6-5; J gene: TRBJ2-1; clone size: many; D gene: TRBD2; CDR3 protein: CASRPLAGPYNEQFF; CDR3 DNA: TGTGCCAGCAGGCCGCTAGCGGGACCATACAATGAGCAGTTCTTC
V gene: TRBV4-2; J gene: TRBJ2-6; clone size: .; D gene: .; CDR3 protein: CASSRDRHGHSGANVLTF; CDR3 DNA: TGTGCCAGCAGCCGAGATAGGCACGGACACTCTGGTGCCAACGTCCTGACTTTC
V gene: TRBV4-1; J gene: TRBJ2-1; clone size: once; D gene: .; CDR3 protein: CASSQDETGHKSYNEQFF; CDR3 DNA: TGCGCCAGCAGCCAGGATGAAACGGGACACAAGTCCTACAATGAGCAGTTCTTC
V gene: TRBV5-4; J gene: TRBJ1-2; clone size: .; D gene: TRBD1; CDR3 protein: CASSLGQGVSYGYTF; CDR3 DNA: TGTGCCAGCAGCCTGGGACAGGGAGTTAGCTATGGCTATACCTTC
V gene: TRBV7-3; J gene: TRBJ2-2; clone size: .; D gene: TRBD1; CDR3 protein: CASGAPDRPTVELFF; CDR3 DNA: TGTGCCAGCGGCGCCCCGGACAGGCCTACCGTGGAGCTGTTTTTT
V gene: TRBV29-1; J gene: TRBJ2-5; clone size: .; D gene: .; CDR3 protein: CRMELGETQYF; CDR3 DNA: TGCAGAATGGAGCTTGGGGAGACCCAGTACTTC
V gene: TRBV20-1; J gene: TRBJ2-3; clone size: few; D gene: TRBD2; CDR3 protein: CSAGDLTGTSLGDTQYF; CDR3 DNA: TGCAGTGCTGGAGATCTGACCGGGACTAGCCTCGGGGATACGCAGTATTTT
V gene: TRBV4-2; J gene: TRBJ2-1; clone size: .; D gene: TRBD2; CDR3 protein: CASSQDGREGAGTSGQFF; CDR3 DNA: TGTGCCAGCAGCCAAGATGGCCGGGAGGGAGCCGGAACCAGTGGGCAGTTCTTC
V gene: TRBV5-1; J gene: TRBJ2-1; clone size: once; D gene: .; CDR3 protein: CASSLDSRDSNEQFF; CDR3 DNA: TGCGCCAGCAGCTTGGACTCACGAGATTCTAATGAGCAGTTCTTC
V gene: TRBV6-5; J gene: TRBJ1-2; clone size: .; D gene: .; CDR3 protein: CASSYVTGTGAYDYTF; CDR3 DNA: TGTGCCAGCAGTTACGTAACCGGGACGGGGGCCTATGACTACACCTTC
V gene: TRBV28; J gene: TRBJ2-7; clone size: .; D gene: .; CDR3 protein: CASRGHGVSYEQYF; CDR3 DNA: TGTGCCAGCAGGGGACATGGGGTCTCCTACGAGCAATACTTC
V gene: TRBV6-9; J gene: TRBJ1-2; clone size: medium-sized; D gene: .; CDR3 protein: CASRVPGRQIQPVQNNYGYTF; CDR3 DNA: TGTGCCAGCAGGGTACCGGGACGGCAAATCCAGCCGGTTCAGAATAACTATGGCTACACCTTC
V gene: TRBV21-1; J gene: TRBJ2-4; clone size: few; D gene: .; CDR3 protein: CASSKALSDLAKNIQYF; CDR3 DNA: TGTGCCAGCAGCAAAGCGCTTTCAGACCTAGCCAAAAACATTCAGTACTTC
V gene: TRBV29-1; J gene: TRBJ2-3; clone size: .; D gene: TRBD1; CDR3 protein: CGASTGSSTDTQYF; CDR3 DNA: TGCGGCGCCTCGACAGGGTCTAGCACAGATACGCAGTATTTT
V gene: TRBV7-3; J gene: TRBJ2-1; clone size: .; D gene: TRBD2; CDR3 protein: CVSSLTAGAYNEQFF; CDR3 DNA: TGTGTCAGCAGCTTAACGGCGGGAGCCTACAATGAGCAGTTCTTC
V gene: TRBV20-1; J gene: TRBJ2-6; clone size: .; D gene: .; CDR3 protein: CSARKAGQNKISGANVLTF; CDR3 DNA: TGCAGTGCTAGGAAGGCGGGACAGAACAAGATCTCTGGGGCCAACGTCCTGACTTTC
V gene: TRBV6-2/TRBV6-3; J gene: TRBJ2-1; clone size: .; D gene: .; CDR3 protein: CASNTGPNNEQPF; CDR3 DNA: TGTGCCAGCAATACCGGTCCTAACAATGAGCAGCCCTTC
V gene: TRBV10-2; J gene: TRBJ2-7; clone size: .; D gene: .; CDR3 protein: CASNDSRAAERYF; CDR3 DNA: TGCGCCAGCAATGATAGTAGGGCCGCCGAGCGGTACTTC
V gene: TRBV7-9; J gene: TRBJ1-1; clone size: .; D gene: .; CDR3 protein: CASSLGVEGSTAFF; CDR3 DNA: TGTGCCAGCAGTTTAGGAGTCGAAGGGTCGACGGCTTTCTTT
V gene: TRBV7-9; J gene: TRBJ2-5; clone size: .; D gene: .; CDR3 protein: CASILFTGVYQETQYF; CDR3 DNA: TGTGCCAGCATCCTTTTTACGGGCGTGTACCAAGAGACCCAGTACTTC
V gene: TRBV6-2/TRBV6-3; J gene: TRBJ2-7; clone size: .; D gene: TRBD1; CDR3 protein: CASSHRDRALGSYEQYF; CDR3 DNA: TGTGCCAGCAGTCACCGCGACAGGGCGTTGGGTTCCTACGAGCAGTACTTC
V gene: TRBV4-1; J gene: TRBJ2-1; clone size: once; D gene: .; CDR3 protein: CTSSQDLGQGDEQFF; CDR3 DNA: TGCACCAGCAGCCAAGATTTGGGGCAGGGCGATGAGCAGTTCTTC
V gene: TRBV11-2; J gene: TRBJ2-1; clone size: .; D gene: .; CDR3 protein: CASNSQLADEQFF; CDR3 DNA: TGTGCCAGCAACTCGCAGCTAGCCGATGAGCAGTTCTTC
V gene: TRBV6-1; J gene: TRBJ2-1; clone size: .; D gene: .; CDR3 protein: CGSSFHQEGAYSEQFF; CDR3 DNA: TGTGGCAGCAGCTTTCATCAGGAGGGTGCTTACAGTGAGCAGTTCTTC
V gene: TRBV11-2; J gene: TRBJ2-1; clone size: .; D gene: .; CDR3 protein: CASSISKRSYNEQSF; CDR3 DNA: TGTGCCAGCAGCATCTCTAAGAGGAGCTACAATGAGCAGTCCTTC
V gene: TRBV6-1; J gene: TRBJ2-2; clone size: .; D gene: .; CDR3 protein: CASISAFGELLF; CDR3 DNA: TGTGCCAGCATCTCGGCGTTCGGGGAGCTGTTGTTT